The 21 T cell receptor beta chains below come from one sample, sequenced in a study of blood T cell repertoires in COVID-19. Data came from immunoSEQ multiplex PCR; TCRdb stores just in-frame clones and leaves some out. Of about 62,000 clones listed, 80% to 90% are singletons. Sequencing was performed on peripheral blood. The receptors were sampled from an elderly woman with acute or convalescent COVID-19.

This clone was recorded once. V is TRBV30 and J is TRBJ1-6, with 7 bases matching TRBD1. V gave up 0 bases and J gave up 8 bases; unmatched junction bases: 4. The CDR3 extends over 14 amino acids. CDR1 and CDR2 (germline): GTSNPN, SVGIG (reference sequence). This CDR3 reads CAWSVTTGDSPLHF. As DNA, the CDR3 is TGTGCCTGGAGTGTGACTACAGGGGATTCACCCCTCCACTTT.

This rearrangement joins TRBV4-2 to TRBJ2-7, with D possibly TRBD1 on 5 matching bases. Germline CDR1 reads LGHNA; CDR2 reads YNFKEQ. V gave up 8 bases and J gave up 7 bases, with 24 bases separating them. CDR3 length equals 15 residues. CDR3 coding DNA: TGTGCCAGCGGACAAACACAAAGGAGTAACGGAGAGCAGTACTTC. This gives the protein CASGQTQRSNGEQYF.

This chain connects TRBV3-1 (or the pseudogene TRBV3-2) to TRBJ2-3, with D possibly TRBD2 on 6 matching bases. The V gene lost 2 bases and the J gene lost 0 bases, with 12 bases spanning the gap. The CDR3 runs 16 residues. CDR1 LGHDT and CDR2 YNNKEL come from the germline V gene (reference sequence). This CDR3 is CASSQLRGTSTDTQYF. In DNA, the CDR3 is TGTGCCAGCAGCCAATTACGGGGGACTAGCACAGATACGCAGTATTTT.

The chain couples TRBV7-9 to TRBJ1-1; D not certain. CDR1 SEHNR and CDR2 FQNEAQ come from the germline V gene (reference sequence). With 1 base removed from V and 4 bases from J, the gap between germline ends came to 4 bases. The CDR3 is 12 residues long. CDR3 in DNA: TGTGCCAGCAGCTTAGGCGCCACTGAAGCTTTCTTT. This translates into CASSLGATEAFF.

The chain joins TRBV7-9 to TRBJ1-6, with no clear D. Trimming removed 1 base at V and 4 bases at J, with 8 bases between. Germline-derived CDR1 and CDR2 are SEHNR and FQNEAQ (reference sequence). This CDR3 has 15 amino acids. The chain's CDR3 is CASSLGQDYNSPLHF. The DNA of the CDR3 is TGTGCCAGCAGCTTAGGGCAGGATTATAATTCACCCCTCCACTTT. The variable domain in full, with the rest retrieved from reference TRBV7-9 and TRBJ1-6, is DTGVSQNPRHKITKRGQNVTFRCDPISEHNRLYWYRQTLGQGPEFLTYFQNEAQLEKSRLLSDRFSAERPKGSFSTLEIQRTEQGDSAMYLCASSLGQDYNSPLHFGNGTRLTVT.

This chain uses TRBV5-1 with TRBJ2-7, with TRBD2 matching over 10 bases. The trim removed 4 bases at V and 6 bases at J, leaving 13 bases unmatched. The CDR3 is 16 residues long. Germline CDR1 SGHRS, CDR2 YFSETQ. In nucleotides, the CDR3 is TGCGCCAGCAGCGTGGGTACCGGGACTAGCGTTGTCGAGCAGTACTTC. Protein product: CASSVGTGTSVVEQYF.

The rearrangement links TRBV5-8 to TRBJ1-2; 8 positions match TRBD1. Trimming took 4 bases from V and 4 from J; bases not matched to a gene: 6. Germline CDR1 and CDR2: SGHTS and YDEGEE. The CDR3 sequence is 14 residues long. The CDR3 region has the DNA TGTGCCAGCAGCGCCGGGACAGGATCCTATGGCTACACCTTC. Translated, it gives CASSAGTGSYGYTF.

The V gene is TRBV24-1, the J gene TRBJ2-2; the D gene is possibly TRBD2 (6 bases). V lost 10 bases to trimming and J lost 2 bases, with 10 bases between them. Germline CDR1 is KGHDR and CDR2 is SFDVKD. The CDR3 has 13 amino acids. In DNA form, the CDR3 reads TGTGCCACGGGACTTGATAACACCGGGGAGCTGTTTTTT. Its protein product is CATGLDNTGELFF.

J is TRBJ2-7 and V is TRBV4-1, with TRBD1 matching 9 bases. J gave up 5 bases and V 6 bases, and 14 bases lay outside the gene matches. The CDR3 sequence is 16 residues long. Germline V gives CDR1 MGHRA, CDR2 YSYEKL. CDR3 sequence reads: CASRQTSGTGFDEQYF. The CDR3, as DNA: TGCGCCAGCAGGCAGACTTCCGGGACAGGGTTCGACGAGCAGTACTTC.

This chain connects TRBV2 to TRBJ2-7, with TRBD1 matching 10 bases. The trim removed 6 bases at V and 5 bases at J, leaving 7 bases unmatched. The germline CDR1 and CDR2 sequences are SNHLY and FYNNEI. CDR3 length: 14 residues. The CDR3, as DNA: TGTGCCAGCAGAACGGGACAGGGGAAGAACGAGCAGTACTTC. It encodes CASRTGQGKNEQYF.

This chain links TRBV7-3 with TRBJ2-2, with D tentatively TRBD1 (6 bases). Trimming took off 5 bases at V and 0 bases at J, with 16 bases between the two ends. Germline V gene data show CDR1 as SGHTA and CDR2 as FQGTGA. The CDR3 sequence is 17 residues long. The DNA for the CDR3 is TGTGCCAGCAGCCCATCGATGGGGGCAGCGAACACCGGGGAGCTGTTTTTT. Translation gives CASSPSMGAANTGELFF.

The chain links TRBV20-1 to TRBJ1-1; 7 bases line up with TRBD1. Germline V lookup: CDR1 DFQATT, CDR2 SNEGSKA (reference sequence). The CDR3 loop spans 18 amino acids. V shed 3 bases and J 1 base; nucleotides not matched to a gene: 17. The chain's CDR3 is CSASPRGRTREANTEAFF. DNA of the CDR3: TGCAGTGCTAGTCCTAGGGGGCGGACAAGGGAAGCGAACACTGAAGCTTTCTTT.

The V gene is TRBV14, the J gene TRBJ2-7; D is unclear. This CDR3 is 14 amino acids long. CDR1 is SGHDN, CDR2 FVKESK, per germline. V was cut by 3 bases and J by 5 bases, with 14 bases left in between. Here the CDR3 DNA reads TGTGCCAGCAGCCAGTGGTTTCCAGGAAACGAGCAGTACTTC. Amino acids: CASSQWFPGNEQYF.

CDR3 coding DNA: TGCGCCAGCAGCCAAGCGCCTAGCAGATCCGCCGGGGAGCTGTTTTTT. This translates into CASSQAPSRSAGELFF. The chain recombines TRBV4-1 with TRBJ2-2, with TRBD2 as a possible D gene (5 bases). Trimming took 1 base from V and 6 from J, leaving 15 bases between them. Germline values: CDR1 MGHRA, CDR2 YSYEKL. The CDR3 is 16 amino acids.

This clone was observed once. Relative to the germline gene, one junction end is altered; a read error may explain this. The chain recombines TRBV6-1 with TRBJ2-2; 10 positions match TRBD2. The CDR3 is 15 amino acids. CDR1 and CDR2 (germline): MNHNS, SASEGT. CDR3: CASSQAGGPTGELFF. CDR3 coding DNA: TGTGCCAGCAGTCAAGCGGGGGGGCCCACCGGGGAGCTGTTTTTT.

This CDR3 reads CATKVGGQRKGELFF. CDR3 coding DNA: TGTGCCACCAAAGTAGGGGGACAAAGGAAGGGGGAGCTGTTTTTT. The V gene is TRBV27, the J gene TRBJ2-2, with a possible D match to TRBD1 (6 bases). Trimming pared 10 bases from V and 8 bases from J, leaving 23 bases between. There are 15 residues in the CDR3. Germline V gene sequence: CDR1 MNHEY, CDR2 SMNVEV (reference sequence).

The table lists this clone with a few counts. V and J are TRBV9 and TRBJ2-2; D gene uncertain. From germline, CDR1 is SGDLS and CDR2 YYNGEE. V was cut by 3 bases and J by 6 bases, with 15 bases left in between. The CDR3 has 15 amino acids. This chain's CDR3 is CASSAPHQRAGELFF. CDR3 nucleotides: TGTGCCAGCAGCGCCCCCCATCAGCGCGCCGGGGAGCTGTTTTTT.

The chain is built from TRBV5-1 and TRBJ1-1; 9 bases line up with TRBD1. CDR1 and CDR2 (germline): SGHRS, YFSETQ. This CDR3 contains 16 residues. The V segment lost 4 bases and the J segment 3 bases; nucleotides outside the gene matches: 10. The CDR3 bases are TGCGCCAGCAGCCCGGGACAGGGTAACTTTGACACTGAAGCTTTCTTT. Translating it yields CASSPGQGNFDTEAFF.

The chain uses TRBV2 and TRBJ2-6; D may be TRBD1 (6 bases). Trimming shortened V by 9 bases and J by 2 bases, and 20 bases separated the two germline ends. Germline V gives CDR1 SNHLY, CDR2 FYNNEI. The CDR3 is made up of 17 amino acids. This chain's CDR3 is CARTVQGPGPGANVLTF. In DNA form, the CDR3 reads TGTGCCAGGACCGTACAGGGACCTGGCCCTGGGGCCAACGTCCTGACTTTC.

This clone was seen just once. The rearrangement uses TRBV28 and TRBJ1-5, with no clear D. The CDR3 runs to 16 residues. Trimming took off 4 bases at V and 3 bases at J, with 16 bases between the two ends. Per germline, CDR1 MDHEN and CDR2 SYDVKM. The chain's CDR3 is CASSSPGGSSNQPQHF. CDR3 nucleotides: TGTGCCAGCAGTTCCCCTGGCGGGTCATCCAATCAGCCCCAGCATTTT.

The V gene is TRBV24-1, the J gene TRBJ1-5; D is undetermined. The CDR3 spans 16 residues. V shed 1 base and J shed 3 bases, with 12 bases lying between them. The V gene's germline CDR1 is KGHDR and CDR2 SFDVKD. This CDR3 is CATSDFSGEDNQPQHF. The DNA for the CDR3 is TGTGCCACCAGTGATTTCAGTGGGGAGGACAATCAGCCCCAGCATTTT.